The 25 T cell receptor beta chains listed next were all sequenced from one sample in a study of blood T cells in healthy people across ages. Combining a sample-barcoded 5' primer with a J-beta primer mix, a second PCR ran for roughly 7 to 12 cycles. Using its own MiXCR run on the 5' RACE reads, TCRdb lists one record per CDR3 protein. The data contain about 570,000 distinct CDR3 sequences, 27% of them singletons. The sequencing sample was made of blood. The receptor source for this set is a woman aged 70 to 79 in good health.

This clonotype came up a few times. The chain uses TRBV29-1 and TRBJ1-1; D is undetermined. Per germline, CDR1 SQVTM and CDR2 ANQGSEA. This CDR3 has 8 amino acids. V lost 4 bases and J lost 8, with 2 bases in between. For the CDR3, the DNA is TGCAGCGTTGGCGAAGCTTTCTTT. Translation: CSVGEAFF.

The genes are TRBV20-1 and TRBJ1-4, with D perhaps TRBD1 (5 bases). There are 16 residues in the CDR3. CDR1 and CDR2 from the germline V gene are DFQATT and SNEGSKA (reference sequence). Trimming shortened V by 0 bases and J by 4 bases, and 15 bases separated the two germline ends. The DNA of the CDR3 is TGCAGTGCTAGAGATCTGGGCGGCGGGGGTAATGAAAAACTGTTTTTT. Protein sequence: CSARDLGGGGNEKLFF.

V and J are TRBV7-3 and TRBJ2-3; 8 nucleotides agree with TRBD2. Germline assignment: CDR1 SGHTA and CDR2 FQGTGA. Unmatched junction bases numbered 10, after V lost 4 bases and J lost 4 bases. The CDR3 extends over 16 amino acids. CDR3 sequence reads: CASSSYSGVGADTQYF. DNA of the CDR3: TGTGCCAGCAGCTCCTATAGCGGGGTTGGGGCAGATACGCAGTATTTT.

The chain has TRBV28 and TRBJ2-7; D possibly corresponds to TRBD2 (5 bases). The CDR3 is made up of 14 amino acids. The V end lost 5 bases, the J end lost 2 bases, and 13 bases lay between the germline ends. From germline, CDR1 is MDHEN and CDR2 SYDVKM. This CDR3 reads CASSPRTRAYEQYF. The CDR3 nucleotides read TGTGCCAGCAGTCCGCGGACTCGAGCCTACGAGCAGTACTTC.

The V call is TRBV4-1, the J call TRBJ2-3; possible D gene TRBD1, 6 bases. Germline lookup yields CDR1 MGHRA and CDR2 YSYEKL. The V end lost 4 bases, the J end lost 6 bases, and 20 bases lay between the germline ends. This CDR3 is built from 16 residues. The CDR3 loop is CASSPLLGAEGDTQYF. CDR3 coding DNA: TGCGCCAGCAGCCCCCTTTTGGGGGCCGAGGGTGATACGCAGTATTTT.

This rearrangement joins TRBV7-2 to TRBJ2-2; the D is unclear. Germline V gives CDR1 SGHTA, CDR2 FQGNSA. This CDR3 spans 16 amino acids. Trimming removed 5 bases from V and 0 bases from J, with 13 bases in between. The CDR3 bases are TGTGCCAGCAGCCGGGTTGTGGGTACGAACACCGGGGAGCTGTTTTTT. Protein product: CASSRVVGTNTGELFF.

This chain links TRBV5-8 with TRBJ1-5; no definite D call. Trimming cost V 4 bases and J 5 bases, with 7 bases left between them. Germline CDR1 reads SGHTS; CDR2 reads YDEGEE. The CDR3 extends over 12 amino acids. CDR3 amino acids: CASSDDYQPQHF. CDR3 DNA sequence: TGTGCCAGCAGCGATGATTATCAGCCCCAGCATTTT.

This clonotype has just a few counts. The V call is TRBV11-3, the J call TRBJ2-5; 7 bases are a match to TRBD1. The junction had 4 bases not matched to a gene; V was cut back by 6 bases and J by 0 bases. This CDR3 is built from 14 residues. Germline CDR1 reads SGHNT; CDR2 reads YENEEA. The CDR3 coding sequence is TGTGCCAGCAGGGGACAGCAGTACCAAGAGACCCAGTACTTC. This encodes CASRGQQYQETQYF.

Ten or more counts support this clonotype. The chain carries TRBV4-2 and TRBJ2-3; 9 nucleotides agree with TRBD2. From germline, CDR1 is LGHNA and CDR2 YNFKEQ. The CDR3 spans 19 residues. Trimming cost V 0 bases and J 4 bases; bases outside gene matches: 14. CDR3 DNA sequence: TGTGCCAGCAGCCAAGAGGGCTCTTCGGCGGGGGGGCCAGCAGATACGCAGTATTTT. Translation: CASSQEGSSAGGPADTQYF.

For this clonotype: The junction shows a germline mismatch at one end, possibly a read error. The rearrangement uses TRBV20-1 and TRBJ1-3, with D unclear. CDR1 DFQATT and CDR2 SNEGSKA come from the germline V gene (reference sequence). The CDR3 extends over 15 amino acids. The CDR3: CRARPGSSSGNTIHF. In nucleotides, the CDR3 is TGCAGGGCTAGACCCGGCAGTTCATCTGGAAACACCATACATTTT.

This chain uses TRBV12-3 or TRBV12-4 with TRBJ1-2; no clear D. The CDR3 covers 12 residues. The V end was cut by 1 base, the J end by 7 bases, with 7 bases between. This CDR3 is CASSLVWGGYTF. CDR3 DNA: TGTGCCAGCAGTTTAGTTTGGGGTGGCTACACCTTC.

This clonotype was detected only a few times. This rearrangement joins TRBV7-2 to TRBJ1-3; D gene uncertain. Germline CDR1 reads SGHTA; CDR2 reads FQGNSA. V was shortened by 5 bases and J by 4 bases, with 18 bases between the two germline ends. There are 16 residues in the CDR3. The CDR3 reads CASSLQSGSLGNTIYF. The CDR3 DNA reads TGTGCCAGCAGCCTACAGAGTGGGTCTCTAGGAAACACCATATATTTT.

The rearrangement joins TRBV4-2 to TRBJ1-4; TRBD1 is a possible D gene (5 bases). Trimming pared 2 bases from V and 4 bases from J, leaving 17 bases between. The CDR3 totals 17 residues. The V gene's germline CDR1 is LGHNA and CDR2 YNFKEQ. The chain's CDR3 is CASSQFGAPGDNEKLFF. The CDR3 DNA is TGTGCCAGCAGCCAATTCGGGGCTCCCGGGGATAATGAAAAACTGTTTTTT.

Points on this clonotype: A junction end diverges from the germline sequence, so it may reflect a read error. The CDR3 spells CASSLAVEGFSEASF. The CDR3 DNA reads as TGTGCCAGCAGCTTAGCGGTGGAGGGTTTCTCTGAAGCTTCCTTT. The genes are TRBV7-2 and TRBJ1-1; no reliable D call. Per germline, CDR1 SGHTA and CDR2 FQGNSA. The CDR3 covers 15 residues.

The chain recombines TRBV12-5 with TRBJ2-3, with 8 bases lining up with TRBD2. The CDR3 spans 15 residues. Germline CDR1 is LGHNT and CDR2 is FRNRAP. The junction had 4 bases not matched to a gene; V was cut back by 4 bases and J by 1 base. CDR3 sequence: CASGSSRGGTDTQYF. Written as DNA, the CDR3 is TGTGCTAGTGGTTCGTCGCGGGGGGGCACAGATACGCAGTATTTT.

V and J are TRBV11-3 and TRBJ2-5; D is perhaps TRBD2 (6 bases). The germline gives CDR1 SGHNT, CDR2 YENEEA. There are 17 residues in the CDR3. V lost 11 bases to trimming and J lost 2 bases, with 27 bases between them. In nucleotides, the CDR3 is TGTGCCCGACTCGAGAACGCGGGGCCCGGACCTCAAGAGACCCAGTACTTC. It specifies CARLENAGPGPQETQYF.

This chain joins TRBV4-1 and TRBJ2-3; 11 nucleotides match TRBD2. The CDR3 consists of 18 residues. Trimming at V came to 1 base and at J to 6 bases, leaving 12 bases not matched to a gene. CDR1 is MGHRA, CDR2 YSYEKL, per germline. CDR3: CASSQVLTSGGGLDTQYF. The CDR3 bases are TGCGCCAGCAGCCAAGTTCTAACTAGCGGGGGAGGGTTGGATACGCAGTATTTT.

V and J are TRBV20-1 and TRBJ2-7; the match to TRBD2 covers 9 bases. V gave up 4 bases and J gave up 7 bases; unmatched junction bases: 11. Germline V gene lookup returns CDR1 DFQATT and CDR2 SNEGSKA (reference sequence). The CDR3 is 14 residues long. For the CDR3, the DNA is TGCAGTGCTAATGGTCTAGCGGGGAATCAGGAGCAGTACTTC. It specifies CSANGLAGNQEQYF.

There are a few counts of this clonotype. This rearrangement joins TRBV2 to TRBJ1-2; 9 nucleotides line up with TRBD1. Germline V gene lookup returns CDR1 SNHLY and CDR2 FYNNEI. This CDR3 comprises 14 residues. After removal of 6 bases from V and 0 bases from J, the junction contained 2 bases not matched to a gene. The CDR3 DNA reads TGTGCCAGCAGGGACAGGGGTTCTAACTATGGCTACACCTTC. It translates to CASRDRGSNYGYTF.

In this sample, this clonotype turned up a few times. Germline and junction disagree at one end, which may indicate a read error. This chain connects TRBV7-3 to TRBJ1-2; D unclear. The germline V gene has CDR1 SGHTA and CDR2 FQGTGA. The CDR3 extends over 13 amino acids. CDR3 amino acids: CASSYDGRSGYTF. Written as DNA, the CDR3 is TGCGCCAGCAGCTACGATGGCAGGTCTGGCTACACCTTC.

The chain employs TRBV6-5 and TRBJ1-1; no clear D gene. The CDR3 is made up of 16 amino acids. Germline CDR1 and CDR2: MNHEY and SVGAGI. V lost 0 bases and J lost 4, with 15 bases in between. DNA for the CDR3: TGTGCCAGCAGTTACTCGATAGCTGAATGGGCCACTGAAGCTTTCTTT. This translates into CASSYSIAEWATEAFF.

The CDR3 nucleotides read TGTGCCAGCAGCGTCCGGGCCGCTGCCCGCTATGGCTACACCTTC. Residues: CASSVRAAARYGYTF. The chain couples TRBV9 to TRBJ1-2, with D unclear. The CDR3 contains 15 residues. Germline V gene data show CDR1 as SGDLS and CDR2 as YYNGEE. Trimming stripped 2 bases from V and 4 bases from J, with 15 bases between.

This chain joins TRBV10-3 and TRBJ1-5; D is possibly TRBD1 (6 bases). There are 14 residues in the CDR3. V lost 3 bases and J 1 base, leaving 7 bases between the germline ends. Germline CDR1 is ENHRY and CDR2 is SYGVKD. The CDR3 protein is CAISEGTSNQPQHF. In nucleotides, the CDR3 is TGTGCCATCAGTGAAGGGACAAGCAATCAGCCCCAGCATTTT.

The chain couples TRBV7-9 to TRBJ1-2, with no clear D. The V end lost 5 bases, the J end lost 0 bases, and 13 bases lay between the germline ends. Germline V gene lookup returns CDR1 SEHNR and CDR2 FQNEAQ (reference sequence). The CDR3 consists of 15 residues. This chain's CDR3 is CASSLEGLANYGYTF. The CDR3, as DNA: TGTGCCAGCAGCCTGGAAGGGTTAGCTAACTATGGCTACACCTTC.

The chain couples TRBV20-1 to TRBJ1-2; D perhaps matches TRBD1 (5 bases). This CDR3 contains 13 residues. Germline CDR1 is DFQATT and CDR2 is SNEGSKA (reference sequence). With 3 bases removed from V and 1 base from J, the gap between germline ends came to 9 bases. DNA of the CDR3: TGCAGTGCTAGCCCCCAGGGTAACTATGGCTACACCTTC. As protein: CSASPQGNYGYTF.